This note documents a single T cell receptor beta chain sequence. Its antigen is currently unknown. A junction boundary mismatches the germline segment, possibly from a read error. These data are taken from a study of CD8+CD57+ T cells in acquired aplastic anemia. Whole-study context: Roughly 3.1 ug was the average amount of DNA from sorted CD4+ and CD8+ cells. Broader study findings: Sharing between patients and controls was observed for roughly 29 CD8+ CDR3 sequences.

Profiling of TCR beta VDJ combinations and CDR3 sequences used genomic DNA as template. TCRdb redid the calling of the reads with MiXCR, one entry per CDR3 protein. The sample carries some 170,000 distinct CDR3 sequences, less than 60% recorded once. CDR3 length equals 13 residues. The germline V gene has CDR1 MNHEY and CDR2 SVGEGT. In patients chosen for sequencing, flow cytometry had shown CD8+CD57+ cell expansion. In all patients, the disease was severe acquired aplastic anemia. Patient blood was sampled before any therapy had been received. The receptor was derived from a human donor with aplastic anemia. The specimen sequenced was sorted CD4+, CD8+, or CD8+CD57+ T cells (not recorded which) from PBMCs. This chain joins TRBV6-2 or TRBV6-3 and TRBJ2-7; D assignment may be TRBD1 or TRBD2 (5 bases each). CDR3 amino acids: CASSRGTVYEQYF. DNA for the CDR3: TGTGCCAGCAGTCGAGGGACCGTCTACGAGCAGTACTTT.